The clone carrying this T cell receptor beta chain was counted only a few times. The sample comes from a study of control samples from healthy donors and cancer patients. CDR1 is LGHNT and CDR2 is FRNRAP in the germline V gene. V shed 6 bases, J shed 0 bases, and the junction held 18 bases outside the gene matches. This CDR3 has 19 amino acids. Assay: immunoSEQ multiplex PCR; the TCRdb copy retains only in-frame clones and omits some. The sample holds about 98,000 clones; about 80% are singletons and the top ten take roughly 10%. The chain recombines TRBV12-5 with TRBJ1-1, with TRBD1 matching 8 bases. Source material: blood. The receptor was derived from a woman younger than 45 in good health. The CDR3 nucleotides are TGTGCTAGTGGCCCTACCGCCCTTCAGGACAGGGCGTTGAACACTGAAGCTTTCTTT. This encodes CASGPTALQDRALNTEAFF.